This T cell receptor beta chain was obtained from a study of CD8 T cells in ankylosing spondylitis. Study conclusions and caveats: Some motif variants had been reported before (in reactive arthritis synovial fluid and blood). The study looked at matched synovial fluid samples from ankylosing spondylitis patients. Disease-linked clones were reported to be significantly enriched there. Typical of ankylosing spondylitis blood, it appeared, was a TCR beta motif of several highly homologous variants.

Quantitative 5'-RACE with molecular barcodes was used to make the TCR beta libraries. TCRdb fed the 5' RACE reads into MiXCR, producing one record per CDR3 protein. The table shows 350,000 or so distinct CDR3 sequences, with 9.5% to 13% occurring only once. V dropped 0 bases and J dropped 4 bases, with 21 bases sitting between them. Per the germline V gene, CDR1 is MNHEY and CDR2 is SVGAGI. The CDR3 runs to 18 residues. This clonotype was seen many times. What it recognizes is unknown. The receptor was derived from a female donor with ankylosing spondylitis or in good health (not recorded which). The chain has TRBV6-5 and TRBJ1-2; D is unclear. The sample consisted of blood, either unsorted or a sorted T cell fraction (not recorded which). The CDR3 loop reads CASSYSAAGSPRIYGYTF. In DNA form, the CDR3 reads TGTGCCAGCAGTTACTCGGCGGCAGGCTCCCCCAGAATCTATGGCTACACCTTC.